This TCR beta chain was captured in a study of vaccination and CD4 T cells after COVID-19. Findings and limits, study-wide: Spike mono-reactivity was the property of 304 of 307 vaccine-specific clones in convalescent patients.

The Oncomine TCR Beta short-read assay sequenced DNA from cultured CD4+ T cells. TCRdb reprocessed the PCR reads via MiXCR and lists one record per CDR3 protein. The data contain under 25,000 distinct CDR3 sequences, 44% of them singletons. The treatment here: approximately nine-day PBMC culture with coronavirus spike peptide pools or control peptides (ViraFEST assay). This clonotype was observed a handful of times. Its cognate antigen is unknown. The V gene's germline CDR1 is LNHNV and CDR2 YYDKDF (reference sequence). The CDR3 runs 16 residues. Trimming at V came to 4 bases and at J to 3 bases, leaving 4 bases not matched to a gene.

The chain joins TRBV15 to TRBJ2-3; TRBD2 matches 13 bases. Sequenced material: CD4+ T cells from blood, cultured in vitro, taken before SARS-CoV-2 vaccination. This TCR derives from a human donor who had recovered from COVID-19. Here the CDR3 reads CATSTGLAGVTDTQYF. In DNA, the CDR3 is TGTGCCACCAGCACAGGACTAGCGGGAGTAACAGATACGCAGTATTTT.